This T cell receptor beta chain was found in a study of human T cells and chemical hapten exposure. Germline V gene lookup returns CDR1 LGHNA and CDR2 YSLEER. V dropped 2 bases and J dropped 6 bases, with 13 bases sitting between them. The CDR3 loop spans 15 amino acids. TCRdb reanalysed the RACE reads using MiXCR and keeps one entry per CDR3 protein. The data contain more than 250,000 distinct CDR3 sequences, around 7.3% of them singletons. The sample's time point: pre-sensitization, week 0. Treatment reported: therapeutic diphenylcyclopropenone sensitization with weekly scalp DPC. Unfractionated whole blood yielded the extracted total RNA.

This clonotype was sampled from a man younger than 35 with alopecia areata. Some clones in this sample may be carry-over from other donors' samples. The sample was whole blood, taken in connection with sensitization to the hapten diphenylcyclopropenone (DPC). The V and J genes are TRBV4-3 and TRBJ2-2; D possibly corresponds to TRBD1 (5 bases). CDR3 DNA: TGCGCCAGCAGCCAACAATCAGGGTTTTCCGGGGAGCTGTTTTTT. It is translated as CASSQQSGFSGELFF.